The entry that follows covers one T cell receptor beta chain sequence. The antigen remains unidentified. This CDR3 contains 13 residues. The germline CDR1 and CDR2 sequences are LNHDA and SQIVND (reference sequence). These data belong to a study of CXCR3-negative and CXCR3-positive naive CD8 T cells. Libraries were UMI-labeled 5' RACE TRB cDNA. Reanalyzing the 5' RACE reads, TCRdb keeps one entry per CDR3 protein, without DNA. In total, the table holds about 110,000 distinct CDR3 sequences. Overall study results and limits: CXCR3-negative naive cells had less hydrophobic TRB CDR3s than did CXCR3-positive naive cells.

This TCR derives from a human donor in good health. Some clones in this sample may be carry-over from other donors' samples. The chain links TRBV19 to TRBJ1-1. Sequencing input: naive CXCR3+ CD8+ T cells from blood. The subset denotes: CD45RO-CCR7+CD27+CD95- naive CD8+ T cells expressing CXCR3 (TNR3+). CDR3 loop: CASSIRGNTEAFF.